This T cell receptor beta chain was sequenced in a study of Ad26.COV2.S vaccination and SARS-CoV-2 variants. Stated treatment: some 20 received Ad26.COV2.S at low or high dose, single or two shots; a few received placebo; per-sample allocation not given. Following the first vaccine or placebo injection, samples were taken on day 63. This CDR3 is 13 amino acids long. Trimming pared 5 bases from V and 2 bases from J, leaving 11 bases between. Germline values: CDR1 SGHKS, CDR2 YYEKEE (reference sequence). Generated by immunoSEQ multiplex PCR, the TCRdb table keeps only in-frame clones and is missing some. The sample holds about 350,000 clones, 85% to 90% seen once.

This sample comprised peripheral blood, obtained in a trial of Ad26.COV2.S vaccine versus placebo. The TCR was taken from a person between 18 and 60 years old who received the Ad26.COV2.S COVID-19 vaccine or a placebo. This chain connects TRBV5-5 to TRBJ2-7; possible D gene TRBD1, 5 bases. In DNA, the CDR3 is TGTGCCAGCAGTTGGACGGACACCTACGAGCAGTACTTC. Translating gives CASSWTDTYEQYF.